The rows below give T cell receptor beta chains drawn from one sample of a study of blood T cell repertoires in COVID-19. Libraries were prepared by immunoSEQ multiplex PCR; TCRdb keeps only in-frame clonotypes and omits some of them. This sample has about 130,000 clones, with approximately 88% found just once. Material for sequencing was peripheral blood. Receptor source: a man aged 50-60 years with acute or convalescent COVID-19. CDR3s include the opening cysteine and the closing phenylalanine or tryptophan. Fields, in order: D gene, V gene, J gene, clone size, CDR3 DNA, CDR3 protein. A D gene is named only where the DNA matches it firmly. The size field is filled for only some rows; it gives once, few, many or a size class.

D gene: NA; V gene: TRBV29-1; J gene: TRBJ2-3; clone size: NA; CDR3 DNA: TGCAGCGTTGAAGATCGCCCCCCAGGGGAACGGACAGATACGCAGTATTTT; CDR3 protein: CSVEDRPPGERTDTQYF
D gene: NA; V gene: TRBV5-5; J gene: TRBJ1-4; clone size: NA; CDR3 DNA: TGTGCCAGCAGCTTAGGGGCTTATGGTGAAAAACTGTTTTTT; CDR3 protein: CASSLGAYGEKLFF
D gene: TRBD2; V gene: TRBV12-3/TRBV12-4; J gene: TRBJ2-7; clone size: NA; CDR3 DNA: TGTGCCACCTCGGGCGGGAGAATTAACGAGCAGTACTTC; CDR3 protein: CATSGGRINEQYF
D gene: NA; V gene: TRBV11-2; J gene: TRBJ1-6; clone size: NA; CDR3 DNA: TGTGCCAGCAGCTTAGATTTCGGGATAATTGGTTCACCCCTCCACTTT; CDR3 protein: CASSLDFGIIGSPLHF
D gene: TRBD2; V gene: TRBV9; J gene: TRBJ2-1; clone size: NA; CDR3 DNA: TGTGCCAGCAGCGTAGGGCTAGCGGGGTTCAATGAGCAGTTCTTC; CDR3 protein: CASSVGLAGFNEQFF
D gene: TRBD2; V gene: TRBV2; J gene: TRBJ2-1; clone size: NA; CDR3 DNA: TGTGCCAGCACCCTGGGACTAGCGGGAGCATATGCTGAGCAGTTCTTC; CDR3 protein: CASTLGLAGAYAEQFF
D gene: NA; V gene: TRBV2; J gene: TRBJ2-1; clone size: NA; CDR3 DNA: TGTGCCAGCAGGGCCCTCAATGAGCAGTTCTTC; CDR3 protein: CASRALNEQFF
D gene: NA; V gene: TRBV6-5; J gene: TRBJ1-1; clone size: once; CDR3 DNA: TGTGCCAGCAGTCCGCCCGGGGGAGGTGAAGCTTTCTTT; CDR3 protein: CASSPPGGGEAFF
D gene: NA; V gene: TRBV12-3/TRBV12-4; J gene: TRBJ2-1; clone size: NA; CDR3 DNA: TGTGCCAGCAGTTTAGACAGGGTCAATGAGCAGTTCTTC; CDR3 protein: CASSLDRVNEQFF
D gene: NA; V gene: TRBV6-1; J gene: TRBJ1-1; clone size: NA; CDR3 DNA: TGTGCCAGCAGTGATCGGGGGGCTGGCACTGAAGCTTTCTTT; CDR3 protein: CASSDRGAGTEAFF
D gene: NA; V gene: TRBV18; J gene: TRBJ1-4; clone size: NA; CDR3 DNA: TGTGCCAGCTCACACGGGACATCAACTAATGAAAAACTGTTTTTT; CDR3 protein: CASSHGTSTNEKLFF
D gene: NA; V gene: TRBV5-5; J gene: TRBJ1-4; clone size: NA; CDR3 DNA: TGTGCCAGCAGCTTGGGGGCCGGGGTGGGTGAAAAACTGTTTTTT; CDR3 protein: CASSLGAGVGEKLFF
D gene: NA; V gene: TRBV7-9; J gene: TRBJ1-2; clone size: NA; CDR3 DNA: TGTGCCAGCAGCTTACTCGGGAAAGGCTACACCTTC; CDR3 protein: CASSLLGKGYTF
D gene: NA; V gene: TRBV7-3; J gene: TRBJ2-3; clone size: NA; CDR3 DNA: TGTGCCAGCAGCAAAGGGAGGCCCGGCACAGATACGCAGTATTTT; CDR3 protein: CASSKGRPGTDTQYF
D gene: TRBD2; V gene: TRBV28; J gene: TRBJ2-7; clone size: NA; CDR3 DNA: TGTGCCAGCAGCCTAGCGGGAGGAGCCTACGAGCAGTACTTC; CDR3 protein: CASSLAGGAYEQYF
D gene: TRBD1; V gene: TRBV2; J gene: TRBJ1-4; clone size: NA; CDR3 DNA: TGTGCCAGCAGGCGAGACAGGGGAACGAATGAAAAACTGTTTTTT; CDR3 protein: CASRRDRGTNEKLFF
D gene: NA; V gene: TRBV6-5; J gene: TRBJ2-2; clone size: NA; CDR3 DNA: TGTGCCAGCAGGAGGGATTTCATCGGGGAGCTGTTTTTT; CDR3 protein: CASRRDFIGELFF
D gene: NA; V gene: TRBV7-2; J gene: TRBJ1-6; clone size: NA; CDR3 DNA: TGTGCCAGCAGCTTAGGGAGCCTTACACCCCTCCACTTT; CDR3 protein: CASSLGSLTPLHF
D gene: NA; V gene: TRBV30; J gene: TRBJ1-5; clone size: NA; CDR3 DNA: TGTGCCTGCCGAAAAACAGGTGGGCAAATGGATCAGCCCCAGCATTTT; CDR3 protein: CACRKTGGQMDQPQHF
D gene: NA; V gene: TRBV18; J gene: TRBJ1-1; clone size: NA; CDR3 DNA: TGTGCCAGCTCACCACCGGGAGGGCACACTGAAGCTTTCTTT; CDR3 protein: CASSPPGGHTEAFF
D gene: NA; V gene: TRBV7-2; J gene: TRBJ2-5; clone size: NA; CDR3 DNA: TGTGCCAGCAGCTCATCGTCTCTGTCAGGACCGAGAGGGCCGACCCAGTACTTC; CDR3 protein: CASSSSSLSGPRGPTQYF
D gene: TRBD2; V gene: TRBV3-1/TRBV3-2; J gene: TRBJ2-7; clone size: NA; CDR3 DNA: TGTGCCAGCAGCCAGCATCAGGGAGCGGGGGGGCTTTTATTTAGACACGAGCAGTACTTC; CDR3 protein: CASSQHQGAGGLLFRHEQYF
D gene: NA; V gene: TRBV7-2; J gene: TRBJ1-4; clone size: NA; CDR3 DNA: TGTGCCAGCAGACAGGGTTGGGCAACTAATGAAAAACTGTTTTTT; CDR3 protein: CASRQGWATNEKLFF
D gene: TRBD1; V gene: TRBV4-1; J gene: TRBJ2-7; clone size: NA; CDR3 DNA: TGCGCCAGCAGGTGGACAGGGGAAGGAGGAGAGCAGTACTTC; CDR3 protein: CASRWTGEGGEQYF
D gene: NA; V gene: TRBV28; J gene: TRBJ1-5; clone size: NA; CDR3 DNA: TGTGCCAGCAGCCTCGGTCGCAGCAATCAGCCCCAGCATTTT; CDR3 protein: CASSLGRSNQPQHF
D gene: NA; V gene: TRBV5-1; J gene: TRBJ2-7; clone size: NA; CDR3 DNA: TGCGCCAGCAGCTTGTCGGGGTTTTACGAGCAGTACTTC; CDR3 protein: CASSLSGFYEQYF
D gene: TRBD1; V gene: TRBV5-1; J gene: TRBJ2-3; clone size: NA; CDR3 DNA: TGCGCCAGCAGCGGGCAGGGGGCGAGTTTCACAGATACGCAGTATTTT; CDR3 protein: CASSGQGASFTDTQYF
D gene: NA; V gene: TRBV5-1; J gene: TRBJ1-2; clone size: few; CDR3 DNA: TGCGCCAGCAGCCGTAAAGACGGAGACTATGGCTACACCTTC; CDR3 protein: CASSRKDGDYGYTF
D gene: TRBD1; V gene: TRBV30; J gene: TRBJ1-2; clone size: NA; CDR3 DNA: TGTGCCTGGAGTCGGGACAGAACTTTGGAGGGCTACACCTTC; CDR3 protein: CAWSRDRTLEGYTF
D gene: NA; V gene: TRBV28; J gene: TRBJ1-1; clone size: NA; CDR3 DNA: TGTGCCAGCAGTTACAGGAACACTGAAGCTTTCTTT; CDR3 protein: CASSYRNTEAFF
D gene: TRBD1; V gene: TRBV9; J gene: TRBJ1-5; clone size: NA; CDR3 DNA: TGTGCCAGCAGCTATGGGACAGGAAACAATCAGCCCCAGCATTTT; CDR3 protein: CASSYGTGNNQPQHF
D gene: TRBD1; V gene: TRBV9; J gene: TRBJ2-3; clone size: NA; CDR3 DNA: TGTGCCAGCAGCCCCCAGGGACAGGGAATCCCAGATACGCAGTATTTT; CDR3 protein: CASSPQGQGIPDTQYF
D gene: TRBD2; V gene: TRBV2; J gene: TRBJ2-1; clone size: NA; CDR3 DNA: TGTGCCAGCAGTGGTGGAGCGGGAGGTGAGTTCTTC; CDR3 protein: CASSGGAGGEFF
D gene: TRBD2; V gene: TRBV28; J gene: TRBJ2-7; clone size: NA; CDR3 DNA: TGTGCCAGCAGTTTATTAAACGGGAGGGTGCAGTACTTC; CDR3 protein: CASSLLNGRVQYF
D gene: NA; V gene: TRBV6-6; J gene: TRBJ1-1; clone size: once; CDR3 DNA: TGTGCCACTCAAAATGACCAGGGGAACACTGAAGCTTTCTTT; CDR3 protein: CATQNDQGNTEAFF
D gene: NA; V gene: TRBV3-1/TRBV3-2; J gene: TRBJ1-6; clone size: NA; CDR3 DNA: TGTGCCAGCAGCCAAAACAATAATTCACCCCTCCACTTT; CDR3 protein: CASSQNNNSPLHF
D gene: TRBD1; V gene: TRBV5-6; J gene: TRBJ1-6; clone size: once; CDR3 DNA: TGTGCCAGCAACGGACAGGGGAGTTCACCCCTCCACTTT; CDR3 protein: CASNGQGSSPLHF
D gene: TRBD1; V gene: TRBV5-4; J gene: TRBJ2-7; clone size: NA; CDR3 DNA: TGTGCCAGCAGCCCCGGGGCGGCACAGGGGGCATACGAGCAGTACTTC; CDR3 protein: CASSPGAAQGAYEQYF
D gene: TRBD1; V gene: TRBV9; J gene: TRBJ1-6; clone size: NA; CDR3 DNA: TGTGCCAGCAGCTCTAAGACAGGGGGCGGGAATTCACCCCTCCACTTT; CDR3 protein: CASSSKTGGGNSPLHF
D gene: TRBD1; V gene: TRBV10-3; J gene: TRBJ2-2; clone size: NA; CDR3 DNA: TGTGCCATCAGTGAAGGGACAGGGAACACCGGGGAGCTGTTTTTT; CDR3 protein: CAISEGTGNTGELFF
D gene: NA; V gene: TRBV27; J gene: TRBJ1-1; clone size: NA; CDR3 DNA: TGTGCCAGCAGTCTCACCGTGGGGAGGGTACCTCTGAGAGCTTTCTTT; CDR3 protein: CASSLTVGRVPLRAFF
D gene: NA; V gene: TRBV7-9; J gene: TRBJ1-4; clone size: NA; CDR3 DNA: TGTGCCAGCAGCTTCCCGCCGGGAGATCCTACTAATGAAAAACTGTTTTTT; CDR3 protein: CASSFPPGDPTNEKLFF
D gene: NA; V gene: TRBV5-5; J gene: TRBJ2-5; clone size: NA; CDR3 DNA: TGTGCCAGCAGCCCCCAGACAGGGAGGAGGATAGAGACCCAGTACTTC; CDR3 protein: CASSPQTGRRIETQYF
D gene: TRBD1; V gene: TRBV3-1/TRBV3-2; J gene: TRBJ1-6; clone size: NA; CDR3 DNA: TGTGCCAGCAGCCAGCTTACAGGGGGTGCGGGACCCCTCCACTTT; CDR3 protein: CASSQLTGGAGPLHF
D gene: NA; V gene: TRBV12-3/TRBV12-4; J gene: TRBJ1-1; clone size: once; CDR3 DNA: TGTGCCAGCAGTTTTGTAAGCTCTGAAGCTTTCTTT; CDR3 protein: CASSFVSSEAFF
D gene: NA; V gene: TRBV5-1; J gene: TRBJ1-6; clone size: NA; CDR3 DNA: TGCGCCAGCAGCTTGGTCGCTTCTAGAGGTTCCAGCTCCTATAATTCACCCCTCCACTTT; CDR3 protein: CASSLVASRGSSSYNSPLHF
D gene: NA; V gene: TRBV2; J gene: TRBJ1-5; clone size: few; CDR3 DNA: TGTGCCAGCAGTGATGGTGGGGGACTTAGTCAGCCCCAGCATTTT; CDR3 protein: CASSDGGGLSQPQHF
D gene: TRBD1; V gene: TRBV19; J gene: TRBJ1-4; clone size: NA; CDR3 DNA: TGTGCCAGCAGGCGTCAAGGTGGCCAGGGGGCATCCCAACTGTTTTTT; CDR3 protein: CASRRQGGQGASQLFF
D gene: TRBD1; V gene: TRBV19; J gene: TRBJ1-2; clone size: NA; CDR3 DNA: TGTGCCAGCACTTCCCGGGACAGGGGTTCCAACTATGGCTACACCTTC; CDR3 protein: CASTSRDRGSNYGYTF
D gene: NA; V gene: TRBV28; J gene: TRBJ1-2; clone size: NA; CDR3 DNA: TGTGCCATCCTAGGATGGGATGGCTACACCTTC; CDR3 protein: CAILGWDGYTF
D gene: TRBD1; V gene: TRBV28; J gene: TRBJ2-7; clone size: NA; CDR3 DNA: TGTGCCAGCAGTTTTCTCGACAGGGATTCCTACGAGCAGTACTTC; CDR3 protein: CASSFLDRDSYEQYF
D gene: TRBD2; V gene: TRBV5-5; J gene: TRBJ2-2; clone size: NA; CDR3 DNA: TGTGCCAGCAGCTTGGGGCTAGCGGGAGAAGCCGGGGAGCTGTTTTTT; CDR3 protein: CASSLGLAGEAGELFF
D gene: TRBD1; V gene: TRBV7-7; J gene: TRBJ2-1; clone size: NA; CDR3 DNA: TGTGCTAGCAGCTTAAACCGGGACAGGGTTAATGAGCAGTTCTTC; CDR3 protein: CASSLNRDRVNEQFF